Sequencing of this TCR beta chain was carried out in a study of blood T cell repertoires in COVID-19. Turning to the study itself: Specimens from acute and convalescent COVID-19 originated in the United States, Italy and Spain.

Seattle patient enrollment occurred during active infection, with longitudinal follow-up thereafter. Only in-frame clones appear in the TCRdb table, and some are missing; sequencing was by immunoSEQ multiplex PCR. This table holds over 250,000 clones, about nine tenths found once. Germline trimming cut 5 bases from V and 0 bases from J; bases unmatched to any gene: 6. Germline CDR1 and CDR2: MDHEN and SYDVKM. The CDR3 is made up of 16 amino acids. This receptor was taken from a person under 30 with COVID-19, enrolled during active disease. Sequencing input: peripheral blood. The genes are TRBV28 and TRBJ2-7; 11 bases match TRBD2. The CDR3 region is CASSPWTSGYSYEQYF. The CDR3 DNA sequence: TGTGCCAGCAGTCCCTGGACTAGCGGGTACTCCTACGAGCAGTACTTC.